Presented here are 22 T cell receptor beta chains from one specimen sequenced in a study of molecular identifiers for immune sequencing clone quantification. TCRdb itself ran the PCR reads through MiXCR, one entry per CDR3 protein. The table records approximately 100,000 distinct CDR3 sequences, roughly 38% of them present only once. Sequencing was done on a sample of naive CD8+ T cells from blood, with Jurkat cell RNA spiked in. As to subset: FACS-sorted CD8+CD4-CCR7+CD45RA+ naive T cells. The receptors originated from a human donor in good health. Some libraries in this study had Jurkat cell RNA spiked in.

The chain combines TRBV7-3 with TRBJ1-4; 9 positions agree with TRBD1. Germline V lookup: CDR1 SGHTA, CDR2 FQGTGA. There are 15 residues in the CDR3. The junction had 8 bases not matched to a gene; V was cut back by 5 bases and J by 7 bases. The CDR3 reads CASSPTGGAGEKLFF. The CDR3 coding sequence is TGTGCCAGCAGCCCCACAGGGGGCGCGGGTGAAAAACTGTTTTTT.

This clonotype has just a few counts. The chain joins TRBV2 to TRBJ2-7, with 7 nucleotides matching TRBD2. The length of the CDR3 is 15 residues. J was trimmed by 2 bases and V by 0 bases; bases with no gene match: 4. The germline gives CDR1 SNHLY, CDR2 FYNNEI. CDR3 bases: TGTGCCAGCAGTGAAGCGGGGCGGGGGACCTACGAGCAGTACTTC. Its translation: CASSEAGRGTYEQYF.

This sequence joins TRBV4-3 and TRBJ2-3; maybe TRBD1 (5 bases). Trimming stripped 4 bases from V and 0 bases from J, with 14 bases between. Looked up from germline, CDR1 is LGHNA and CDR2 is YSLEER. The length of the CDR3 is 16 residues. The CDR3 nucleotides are TGCGCCAGCAGCCCAACCGACAGCGCTAGCACAGATACGCAGTATTTT. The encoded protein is CASSPTDSASTDTQYF.

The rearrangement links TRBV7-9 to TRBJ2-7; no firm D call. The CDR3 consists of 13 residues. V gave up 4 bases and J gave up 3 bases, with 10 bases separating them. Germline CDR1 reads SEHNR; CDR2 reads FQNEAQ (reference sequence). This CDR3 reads CASSSEMSYEQYF. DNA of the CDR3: TGTGCCAGCAGCTCCGAGATGAGCTACGAGCAGTACTTC. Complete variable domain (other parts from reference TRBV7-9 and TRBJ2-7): DTGVSQNPRHKITKRGQNVTFRCDPISEHNRLYWYRQTLGQGPEFLTYFQNEAQLEKSRLLSDRFSAERPKGSFSTLEIQRTEQGDSAMYLCASSSEMSYEQYFGPGTRLTVT.

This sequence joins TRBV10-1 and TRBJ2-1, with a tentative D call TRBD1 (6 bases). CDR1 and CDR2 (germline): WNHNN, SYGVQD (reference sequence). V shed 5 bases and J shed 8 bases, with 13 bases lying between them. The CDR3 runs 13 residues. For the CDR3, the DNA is TGCGCCAGCAGTTTAAACAGGGTCCATGAGCAGTTCTTC. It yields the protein CASSLNRVHEQFF.

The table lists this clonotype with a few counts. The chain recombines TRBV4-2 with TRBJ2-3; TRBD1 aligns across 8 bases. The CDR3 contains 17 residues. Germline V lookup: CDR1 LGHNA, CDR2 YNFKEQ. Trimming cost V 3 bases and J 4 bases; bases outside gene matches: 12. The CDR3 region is CASSHWTGKRGADTQYF. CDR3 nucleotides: TGTGCCAGCAGCCACTGGACAGGGAAACGAGGGGCAGATACGCAGTATTTT.

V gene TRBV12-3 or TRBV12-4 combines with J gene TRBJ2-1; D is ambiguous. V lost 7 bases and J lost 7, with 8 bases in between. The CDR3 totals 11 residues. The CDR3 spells CASTLGNEQFF. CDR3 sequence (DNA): TGTGCCAGCACCCTCGGGAATGAGCAGTTCTTC.

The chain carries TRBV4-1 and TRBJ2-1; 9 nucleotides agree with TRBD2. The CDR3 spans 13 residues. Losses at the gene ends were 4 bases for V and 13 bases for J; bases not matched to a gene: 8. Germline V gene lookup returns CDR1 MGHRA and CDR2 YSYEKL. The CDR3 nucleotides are TGCGCCAGCAGCCTCCCTTTGGGACTAGCACAGTTCTTC. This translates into CASSLPLGLAQFF.

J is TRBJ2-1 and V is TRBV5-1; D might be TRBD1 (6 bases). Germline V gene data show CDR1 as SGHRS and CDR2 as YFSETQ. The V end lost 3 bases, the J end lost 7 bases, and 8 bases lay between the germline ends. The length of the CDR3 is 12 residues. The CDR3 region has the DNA TGCGCCAGCAGCTCTACAGGGAATGAGCAGTTCTTC. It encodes CASSSTGNEQFF.

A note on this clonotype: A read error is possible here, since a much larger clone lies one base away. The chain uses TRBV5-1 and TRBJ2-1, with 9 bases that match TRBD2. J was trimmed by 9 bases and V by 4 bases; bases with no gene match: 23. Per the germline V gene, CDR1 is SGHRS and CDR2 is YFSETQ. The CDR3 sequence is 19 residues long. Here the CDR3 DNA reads TGCGCCAGCAGCCCGGTAAGACGGGCTAGCGGGAAAGTAAACGGTGAGCAGTTCTTC. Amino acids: CASSPVRRASGKVNGEQFF.

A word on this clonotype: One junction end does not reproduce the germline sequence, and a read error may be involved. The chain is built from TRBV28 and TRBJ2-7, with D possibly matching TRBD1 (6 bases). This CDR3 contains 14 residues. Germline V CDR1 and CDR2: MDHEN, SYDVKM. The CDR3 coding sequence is TGTGCCAGCAGTTCGGGACAAGGGGCGCGCGAGCAGTCCTTC. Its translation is CASSSGQGAREQSF. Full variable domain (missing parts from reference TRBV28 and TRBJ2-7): DVKVTQSSRYLVKRTGEKVFLECVQDMDHENMFWYRQDPGLGLRLIYFSYDVKMKEKGDIPEGYSVSREKKERFSLILESASTNQTSMYLCASSSGQGAREQSFGPGTRLTVT.

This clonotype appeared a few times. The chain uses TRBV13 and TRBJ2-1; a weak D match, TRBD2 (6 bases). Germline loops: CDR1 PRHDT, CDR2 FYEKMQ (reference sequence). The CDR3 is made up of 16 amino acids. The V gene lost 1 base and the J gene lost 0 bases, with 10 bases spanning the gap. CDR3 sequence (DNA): TGTGCCAGCAGCTTAGCGGGAGCTATCTCCTACAATGAGCAGTTCTTC. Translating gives CASSLAGAISYNEQFF.

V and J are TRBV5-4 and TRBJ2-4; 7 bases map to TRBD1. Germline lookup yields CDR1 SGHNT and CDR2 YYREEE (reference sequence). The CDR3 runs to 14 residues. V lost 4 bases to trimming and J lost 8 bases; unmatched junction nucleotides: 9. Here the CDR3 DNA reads TGTGCCAGCAGCCATTTACCTACAGGGGACATTCAGTACTTC. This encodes CASSHLPTGDIQYF. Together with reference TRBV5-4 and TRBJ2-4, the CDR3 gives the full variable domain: ETGVTQSPTHLIKTRGQQVTLRCSSQSGHNTVSWYQQALGQGPQFIFQYYREEENGRGNFPPRFSGLQFPNYSSELNVNALELDDSALYLCASSHLPTGDIQYFGAGTRLSVL.

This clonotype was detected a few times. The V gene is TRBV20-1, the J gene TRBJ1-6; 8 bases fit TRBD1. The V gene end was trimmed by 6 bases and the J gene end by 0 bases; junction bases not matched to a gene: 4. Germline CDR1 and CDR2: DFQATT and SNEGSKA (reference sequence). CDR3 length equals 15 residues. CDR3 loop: CSAAGGTSYNSPLHF. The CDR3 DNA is TGCAGTGCGGCAGGGGGCACCTCCTATAATTCACCCCTCCACTTT.

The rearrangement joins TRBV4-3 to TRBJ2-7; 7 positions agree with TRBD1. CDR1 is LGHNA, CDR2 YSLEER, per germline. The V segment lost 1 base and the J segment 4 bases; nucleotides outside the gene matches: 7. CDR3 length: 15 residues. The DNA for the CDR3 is TGCGCCAGCAGCCAAGCCCGGGACAGACCTTACGAGCAGTACTTC. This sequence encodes CASSQARDRPYEQYF.

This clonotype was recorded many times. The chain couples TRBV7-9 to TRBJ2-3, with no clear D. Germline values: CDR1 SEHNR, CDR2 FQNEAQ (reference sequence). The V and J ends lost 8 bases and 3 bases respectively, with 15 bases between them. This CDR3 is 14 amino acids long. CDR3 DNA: TGTGCCAGCCCCGTCCCTCTGGCGACAGATACGCAGTATTTT. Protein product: CASPVPLATDTQYF.

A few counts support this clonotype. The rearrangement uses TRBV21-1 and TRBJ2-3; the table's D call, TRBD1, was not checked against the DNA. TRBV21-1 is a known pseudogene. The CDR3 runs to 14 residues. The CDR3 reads CASSNRPGHNTQYF. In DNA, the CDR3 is TGTGCCAGCAGCAACCGACCGGGGCATAATACGCAGTATTTT.

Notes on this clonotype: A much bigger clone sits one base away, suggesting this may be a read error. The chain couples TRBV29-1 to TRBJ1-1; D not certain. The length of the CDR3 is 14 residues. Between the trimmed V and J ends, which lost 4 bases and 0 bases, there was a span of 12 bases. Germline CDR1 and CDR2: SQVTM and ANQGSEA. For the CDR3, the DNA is TGCAGCGTTGGGCTGGATGGAATGAACACTGAAGCTTTCTTT. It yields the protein CSVGLDGMNTEAFF.

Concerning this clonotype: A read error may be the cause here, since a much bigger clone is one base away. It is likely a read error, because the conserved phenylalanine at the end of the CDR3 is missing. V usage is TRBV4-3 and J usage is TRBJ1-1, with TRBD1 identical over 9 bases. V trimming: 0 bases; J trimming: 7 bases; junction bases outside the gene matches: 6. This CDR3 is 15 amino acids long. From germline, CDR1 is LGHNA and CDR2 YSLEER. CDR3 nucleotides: TGCGCCAGCAGCCAAGATCCGACAGGGGGAGGTGAAGCTTTCATT. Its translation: CASSQDPTGGGEAFI.

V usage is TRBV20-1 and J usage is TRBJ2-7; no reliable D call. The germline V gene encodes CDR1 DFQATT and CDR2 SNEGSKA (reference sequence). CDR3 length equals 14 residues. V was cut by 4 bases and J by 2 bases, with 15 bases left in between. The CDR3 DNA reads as TGCAGTGCTAAGGGTCCCATAAGGACCTACGAGCAGTACTTC. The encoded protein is CSAKGPIRTYEQYF.

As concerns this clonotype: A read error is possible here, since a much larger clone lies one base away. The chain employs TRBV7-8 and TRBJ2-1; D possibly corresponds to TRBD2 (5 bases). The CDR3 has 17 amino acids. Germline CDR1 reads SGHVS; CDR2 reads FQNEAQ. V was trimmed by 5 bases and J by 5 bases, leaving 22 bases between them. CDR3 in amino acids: CASSTSGFDLSHNEQFF. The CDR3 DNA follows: TGTGCCAGCAGCACATCGGGATTCGACTTATCCCACAATGAGCAGTTCTTC.

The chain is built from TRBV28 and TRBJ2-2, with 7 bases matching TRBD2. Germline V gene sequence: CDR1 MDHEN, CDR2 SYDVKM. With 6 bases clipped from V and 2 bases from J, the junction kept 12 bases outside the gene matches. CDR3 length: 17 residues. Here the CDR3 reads CASRDPWGTINTGELFF. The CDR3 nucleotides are TGTGCCAGCAGGGATCCCTGGGGGACTATAAACACCGGGGAGCTGTTTTTT.